Listed here is a single T cell receptor (beta chain). No cognate antigen has been identified for it. Per-base quality was not reported, and no clone a single base away is much larger than it. CDR1 and CDR2, per the germline V gene (reference sequence), are MNHEY and SMNVEV. V is pruned by 1 base and J by 2 bases, leaving 1 base of the junction without a gene match. Including the terminal cysteine and phenylalanine, the CDR3 comprises 16 residues. Only the CDR3 region is kept as DNA, spanning 48 bases read in frame from base 1. Genomic DNA was isolated from the sorted cells so that the TCRbeta CDR3 region could be sequenced. The immunoSEQ Assay was used for sequencing of TCRbeta CDR3 regions. TCRdb took over this immuneACCESS table, retaining in-frame rearrangements with V and J assigned. Such tables are incomplete; in checked studies, under half of the missing clones stem from an unresolved V gene, and the remainder is unexplained. Across this sample there are tens of thousands of clones, with approximately 94% seen only once. The ten largest clones take up around 2.5% of the sample.

The sample originates from a study of OX40 agonist ivuxolimab in advanced cancers. With respect to the entire study: Ivuxolimab, which targeted the costimulatory receptor OX40 (CD134), was an agonistic, fully human IgG2 monoclonal antibody. Among the 52 dose-escalation patients, about 19 had hepatocellular carcinoma, about 15 melanoma, 9 renal cell carcinoma and 9 head and neck cancer. The paper describes the monotherapy dose-escalation part (N of about 54 patients) of the phase I trial of ivuxolimab. Peripheral TCRbeta sequencing was intended to test whether TCR sequence diversity was altered and clonal T-cell expansion was caused by ivuxolimab. Intravenous ivuxolimab was administered to patients every 2 weeks at six dose levels: 0.01, 0.1, 0.3, 1.5, 3 and 10 mg/kg. In the dose-escalation cohort, approximately 82% of patients were male, and the mean age was roughly 56 years with a range of roughly 20 to 85. Patients were allowed to have had prior anti-PD-1, anti-PD-L1 or anti-CTLA-4 therapy, and around two fifths of the dose-escalation patients had been treated with checkpoint inhibitors. Three dose-escalation patients achieved partial responses, one with hepatocellular carcinoma and two with cutaneous melanoma.

Patients with a history of autoimmune disease or receiving systemic immunosuppression were excluded from the trial. Peripheral blood for TCR sequencing was collected from all dose cohorts at baseline, on cycle 4 day 1, and on cycle 7 day 1. Samples were obtained from an open-label, multicenter, first-in-human phase I dose-escalation trial of ivuxolimab. Adults with locally advanced or metastatic melanoma, renal cell carcinoma, hepatocellular carcinoma or head and neck squamous cell carcinoma were enrolled in the trial. Before TCR sequencing, CD4+ T cells and CD8+ T cells from peripheral blood were sorted into separate populations. Here is what the overall study found, with its caveats: At doses of 0.1 to 3.0 mg/kg, clonal expansion of both CD4+ and CD8+ T cells in blood was seen between baseline and week 6. In partial responders in the 0.1-3.0 mg/kg groups, normalized peripheral clonal expansion was found to be among the lowest, especially among CD8+ T cells. Which antigens the clonally expanded peripheral T cells were specific for was not determined. After ivuxolimab, CD8+ T cells had more expanded clones than CD4+ T cells on average. Low levels of normalized T-cell clonal expansion were also seen in some patients who did not respond.

This TCR derives from an adult with an advanced solid tumor such as melanoma, head and neck, liver or kidney cancer. This chain is built from TRBV27 and TRBJ2-1, with 11 middle bases fitting TRBD2. Material: CD4+ or CD8+ T cells sorted from blood, obtained in a trial of the OX40 agonist ivuxolimab. The DNA is as follows: TGTGCCAGCAGTTTATTGACTAGCGGGGCCTACAATGAGCAGTTCTTC. Its protein is CASSLLTSGAYNEQFF.